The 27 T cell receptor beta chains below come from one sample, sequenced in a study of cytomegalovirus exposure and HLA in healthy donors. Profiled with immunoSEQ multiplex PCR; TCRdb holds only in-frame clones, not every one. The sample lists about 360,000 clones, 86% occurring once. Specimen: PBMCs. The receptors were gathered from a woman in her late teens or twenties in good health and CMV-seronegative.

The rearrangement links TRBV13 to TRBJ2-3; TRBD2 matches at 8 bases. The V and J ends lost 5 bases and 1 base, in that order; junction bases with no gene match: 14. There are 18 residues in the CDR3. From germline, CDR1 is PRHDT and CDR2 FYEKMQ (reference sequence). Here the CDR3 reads CASSPRRLRGEGTDTQYF. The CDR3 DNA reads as TGTGCCAGCAGCCCCCGCCGGTTGCGGGGGGAGGGCACAGATACGCAGTATTTT. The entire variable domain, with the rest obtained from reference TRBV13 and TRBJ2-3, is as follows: AAGVIQSPRHLIKEKRETATLKCYPIPRHDTVYWYQQGPGQDPQFLISFYEKMQSDKGSIPDRFSAQQFSDYHSELNMSSLELGDSALYFCASSPRRLRGEGTDTQYFGPGTRLTVL.

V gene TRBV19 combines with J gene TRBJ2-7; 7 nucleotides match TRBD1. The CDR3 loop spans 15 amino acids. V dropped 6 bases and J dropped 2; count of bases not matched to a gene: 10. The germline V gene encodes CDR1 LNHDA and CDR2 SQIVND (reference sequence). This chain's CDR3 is CASRRDSRLTYEQYF. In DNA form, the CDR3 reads TGTGCCAGTAGGAGGGACAGCCGCTTAACCTACGAGCAGTACTTC.

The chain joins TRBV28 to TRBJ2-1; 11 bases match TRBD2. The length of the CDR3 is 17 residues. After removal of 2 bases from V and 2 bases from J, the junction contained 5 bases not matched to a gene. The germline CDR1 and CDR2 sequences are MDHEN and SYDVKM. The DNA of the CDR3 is TGTGCCAGCAGTTTACCCCCGGGACTAGCGGCCTACAATGAGCAGTTCTTC. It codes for CASSLPPGLAAYNEQFF.

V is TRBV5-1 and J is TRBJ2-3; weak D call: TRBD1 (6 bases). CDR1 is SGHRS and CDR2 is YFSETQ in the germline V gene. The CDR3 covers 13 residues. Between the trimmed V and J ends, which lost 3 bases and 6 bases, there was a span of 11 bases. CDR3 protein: CASSSAGEDTQYF. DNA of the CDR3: TGCGCCAGCAGCTCCGCAGGGGAGGATACGCAGTATTTT.

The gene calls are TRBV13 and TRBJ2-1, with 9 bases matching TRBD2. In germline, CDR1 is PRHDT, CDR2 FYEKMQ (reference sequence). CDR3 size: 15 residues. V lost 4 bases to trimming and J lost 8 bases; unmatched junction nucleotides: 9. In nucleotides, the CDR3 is TGTGCCAGCAGCTGGACCGGGACTAGCAATCATGAGCAGTTCTTC. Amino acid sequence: CASSWTGTSNHEQFF.

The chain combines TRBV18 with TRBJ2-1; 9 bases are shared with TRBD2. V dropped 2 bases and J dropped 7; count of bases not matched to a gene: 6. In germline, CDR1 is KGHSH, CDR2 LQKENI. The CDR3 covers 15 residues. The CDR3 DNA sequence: TGTGCCAGCTCACCAAGGACTAGCGAGGTGAATGAGCAGTTCTTC. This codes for CASSPRTSEVNEQFF.

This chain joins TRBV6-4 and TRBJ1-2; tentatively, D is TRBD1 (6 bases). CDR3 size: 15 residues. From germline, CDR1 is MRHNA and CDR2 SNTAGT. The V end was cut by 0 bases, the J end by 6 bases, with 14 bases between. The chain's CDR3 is CASSDSAGESHGYTF. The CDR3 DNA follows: TGTGCCAGCAGTGACTCCGCAGGGGAATCACATGGCTACACCTTC.

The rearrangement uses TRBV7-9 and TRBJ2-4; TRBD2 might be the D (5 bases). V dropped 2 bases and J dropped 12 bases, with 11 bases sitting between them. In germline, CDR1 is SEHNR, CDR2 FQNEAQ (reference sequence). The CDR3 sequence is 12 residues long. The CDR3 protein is CASSLSGKPQYF. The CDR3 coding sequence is TGTGCCAGCAGCTTATCGGGAAAACCTCAGTACTTC.

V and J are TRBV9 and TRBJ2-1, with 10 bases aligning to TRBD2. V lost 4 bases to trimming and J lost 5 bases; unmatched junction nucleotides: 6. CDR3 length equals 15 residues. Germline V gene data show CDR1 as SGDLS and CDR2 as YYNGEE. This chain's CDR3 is CASSPSGGRNNEQFF. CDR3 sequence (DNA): TGTGCCAGCAGCCCTAGCGGGGGCCGAAACAATGAGCAGTTCTTC.

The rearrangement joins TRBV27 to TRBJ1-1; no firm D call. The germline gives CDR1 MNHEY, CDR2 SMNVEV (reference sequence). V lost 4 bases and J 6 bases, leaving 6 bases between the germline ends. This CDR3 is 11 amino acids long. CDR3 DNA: TGTGCCAGCAGTTCCTCAGCTGAAGCTTTCTTT. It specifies CASSSSAEAFF.

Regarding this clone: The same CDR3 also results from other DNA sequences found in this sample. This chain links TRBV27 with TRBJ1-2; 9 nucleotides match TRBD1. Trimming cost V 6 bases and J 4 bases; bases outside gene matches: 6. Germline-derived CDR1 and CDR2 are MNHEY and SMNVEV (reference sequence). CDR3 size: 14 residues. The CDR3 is CASRRTGEGYGYTF. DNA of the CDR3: TGTGCCAGCAGGCGGACAGGGGAGGGCTATGGCTACACCTTC.

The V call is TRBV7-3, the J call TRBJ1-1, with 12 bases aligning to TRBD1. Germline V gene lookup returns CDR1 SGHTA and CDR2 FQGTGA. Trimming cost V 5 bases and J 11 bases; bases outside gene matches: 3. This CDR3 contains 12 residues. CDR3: CASSRDRGPAFF. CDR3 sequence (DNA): TGTGCCAGCAGCCGGGACAGGGGGCCGGCTTTCTTT.

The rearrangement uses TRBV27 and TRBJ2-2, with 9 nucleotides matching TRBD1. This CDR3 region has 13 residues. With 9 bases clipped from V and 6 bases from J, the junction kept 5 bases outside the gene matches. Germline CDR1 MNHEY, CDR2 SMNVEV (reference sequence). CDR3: CASRTGESGELFF. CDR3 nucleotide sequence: TGTGCCAGTCGGACAGGGGAGTCCGGGGAGCTGTTTTTT.

The CDR3: CASSLKPGSTGRGYTF. Written as DNA, the CDR3 is TGTGCCAGCAGTTTAAAGCCGGGGTCGACGGGGAGAGGCTACACCTTC. V usage is TRBV28 and J usage is TRBJ1-2; D remains unclear. Germline V lookup: CDR1 MDHEN, CDR2 SYDVKM. The CDR3 runs to 16 residues. Trimming stripped 2 bases from V and 8 bases from J, with 21 bases between.

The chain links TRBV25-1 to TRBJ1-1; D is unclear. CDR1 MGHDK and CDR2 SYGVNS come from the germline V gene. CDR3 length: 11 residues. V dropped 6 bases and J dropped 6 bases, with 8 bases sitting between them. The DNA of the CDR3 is TGTGCCAGCAGGGGCTCCGCTGAAGCTTTCTTT. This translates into CASRGSAEAFF.

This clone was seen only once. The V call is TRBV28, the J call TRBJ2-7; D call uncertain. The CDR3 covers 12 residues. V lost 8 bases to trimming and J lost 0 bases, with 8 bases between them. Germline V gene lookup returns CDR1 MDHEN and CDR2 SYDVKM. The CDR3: CASGTSSYEQYF. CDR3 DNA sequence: TGTGCCAGCGGCACCAGCTCCTACGAGCAGTACTTC.

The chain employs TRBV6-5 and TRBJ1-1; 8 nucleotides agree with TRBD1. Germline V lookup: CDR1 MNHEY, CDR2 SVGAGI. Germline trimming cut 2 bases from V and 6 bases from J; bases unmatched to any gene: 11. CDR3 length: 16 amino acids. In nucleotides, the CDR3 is TGTGCCAGCAGTTACCCCTCCGGGACAGGACGGTCTGAAGCTTTCTTT. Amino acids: CASSYPSGTGRSEAFF.

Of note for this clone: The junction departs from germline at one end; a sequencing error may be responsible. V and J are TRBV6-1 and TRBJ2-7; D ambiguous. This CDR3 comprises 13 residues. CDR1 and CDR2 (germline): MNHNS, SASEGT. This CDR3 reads CASTAYGSYEQYF. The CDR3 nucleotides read TGTGCGAGCACGGCCTACGGGTCCTACGAGCAGTACTTC.

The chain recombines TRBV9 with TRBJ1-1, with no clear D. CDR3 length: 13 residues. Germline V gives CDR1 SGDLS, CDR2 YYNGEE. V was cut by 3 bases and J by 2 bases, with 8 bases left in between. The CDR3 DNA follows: TGTGCCAGCAGCGATTCAGGTAACACTGAAGCTTTCTTT. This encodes CASSDSGNTEAFF.

This CDR3 is CASRLSTEQFF. The CDR3 coding sequence is TGTGCCAGCAGGTTAAGCACTGAGCAGTTCTTC. J is TRBJ2-1 and V is TRBV2, with unresolved D. Germline lookup yields CDR1 SNHLY and CDR2 FYNNEI. The CDR3 consists of 11 residues. V was trimmed by 6 bases and J by 9 bases, leaving 9 bases between them.

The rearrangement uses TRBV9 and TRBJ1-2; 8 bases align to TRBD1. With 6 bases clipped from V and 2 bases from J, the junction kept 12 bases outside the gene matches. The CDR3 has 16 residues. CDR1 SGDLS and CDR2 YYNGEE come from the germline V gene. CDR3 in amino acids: CASTQGQGALNYGYTF. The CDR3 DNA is TGTGCCAGCACCCAAGGGCAGGGGGCCCTGAACTATGGCTACACCTTC.

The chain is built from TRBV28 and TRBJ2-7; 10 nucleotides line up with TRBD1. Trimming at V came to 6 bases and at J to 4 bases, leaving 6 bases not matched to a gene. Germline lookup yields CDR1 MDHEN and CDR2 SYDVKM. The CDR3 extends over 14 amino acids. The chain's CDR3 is CASSWTGGGYEQYF. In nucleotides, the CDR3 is TGTGCCAGCAGCTGGACAGGGGGAGGTTACGAGCAGTACTTC.

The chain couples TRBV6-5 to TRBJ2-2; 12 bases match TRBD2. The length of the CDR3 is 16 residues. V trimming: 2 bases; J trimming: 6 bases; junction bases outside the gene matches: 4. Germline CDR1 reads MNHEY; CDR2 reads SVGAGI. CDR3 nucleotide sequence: TGTGCCAGCAGTTACACGACTAGCGGGAGACCCGGGGAGCTGTTTTTT. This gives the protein CASSYTTSGRPGELFF.

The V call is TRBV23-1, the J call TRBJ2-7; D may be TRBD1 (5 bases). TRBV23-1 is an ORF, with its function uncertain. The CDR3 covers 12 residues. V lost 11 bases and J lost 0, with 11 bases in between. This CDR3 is CASDRDSYEQYF. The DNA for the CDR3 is TGCGCCTCCGACAGAGACTCCTACGAGCAGTACTTC.

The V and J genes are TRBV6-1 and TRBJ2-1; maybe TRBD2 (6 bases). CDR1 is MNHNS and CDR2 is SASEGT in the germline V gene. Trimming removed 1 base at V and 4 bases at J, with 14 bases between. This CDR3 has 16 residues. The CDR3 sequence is CASSEEGSGAYNEQFF. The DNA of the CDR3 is TGTGCCAGCAGTGAAGAGGGTAGCGGAGCGTACAATGAGCAGTTCTTC.

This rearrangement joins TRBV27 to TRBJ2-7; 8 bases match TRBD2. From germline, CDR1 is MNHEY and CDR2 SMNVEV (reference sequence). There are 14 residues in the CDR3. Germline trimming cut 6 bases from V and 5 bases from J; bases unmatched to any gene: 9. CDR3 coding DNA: TGTGCCAGCAGACTTAGCGGGAAATTACACGAGCAGTACTTC. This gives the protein CASRLSGKLHEQYF.

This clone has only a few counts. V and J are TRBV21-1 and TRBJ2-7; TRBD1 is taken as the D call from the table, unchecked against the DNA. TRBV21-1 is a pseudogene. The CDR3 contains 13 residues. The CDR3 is CASRKDRGHEQYF. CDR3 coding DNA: TGTGCCAGCAGAAAGGACAGGGGCCACGAGCAGTACTTC.